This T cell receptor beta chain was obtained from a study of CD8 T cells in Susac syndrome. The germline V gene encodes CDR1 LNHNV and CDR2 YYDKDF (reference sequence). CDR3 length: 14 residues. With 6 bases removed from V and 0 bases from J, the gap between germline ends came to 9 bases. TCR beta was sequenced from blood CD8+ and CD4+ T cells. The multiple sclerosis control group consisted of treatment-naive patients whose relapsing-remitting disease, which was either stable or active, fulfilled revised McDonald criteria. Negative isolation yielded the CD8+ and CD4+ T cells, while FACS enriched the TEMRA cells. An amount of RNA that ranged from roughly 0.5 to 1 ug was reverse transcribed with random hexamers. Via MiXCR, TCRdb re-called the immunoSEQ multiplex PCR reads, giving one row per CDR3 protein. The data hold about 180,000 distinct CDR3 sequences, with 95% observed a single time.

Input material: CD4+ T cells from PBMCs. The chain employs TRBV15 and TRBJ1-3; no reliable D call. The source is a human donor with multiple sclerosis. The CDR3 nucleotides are TGTGCCACCAGGGCGGGAGACTCTGGAAACACCATATATTTT. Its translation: CATRAGDSGNTIYF.